This T cell receptor beta chain came from a study of identical twins (dated by TCRdb to the mid-2010s). In the study overall: To test whether fetal clonotypes persist, this study deep-sequenced TCR alpha and beta repertoires from monozygotic twins, from unrelated adults of various ages, and from cord blood. Replicate twin experiments were performed at different times using different library preparation protocols to rule out contamination. What the study reported, not specific to this receptor: A weaker excess of twin sharing was found in beta out-of-frame sequences because the signal-to-noise ratio was lowered by fewer shared sequences. In monozygotic twins, out-of-frame TCR alpha sharing was systematically underestimated by recombination models, although the models agreed with sharing between unrelated individuals. Out-of-frame TCR alpha sequences shared between twins showed an excess of low generation-probability sequences compared with coincidental sharing between unrelated individuals. Abundant cord blood beta clonotypes carried fewer insertions; young adult naive repertoires showed a weaker similar trend, while memory repertoires showed none. Because the same donors could not be followed over many years, the conclusions relied on cross-sectional statistical analysis. Invariant T cells such as MAIT and iNKT could partly confound zero-insertion analyses, though diverse VJ usage argued against this for most clonotypes.

Preparation of the library involved 5' RACE. Sequencing was performed on an Illumina HiSeq 2000. A universal primer binding site was added through template switching, and the final cDNA carried a unique molecular identifier so that TCR cDNA molecules could be counted accurately. Specific primers in the conserved constant-segment region were used to synthesize first-strand cDNA for the TCR alpha and beta chains. To control for contamination, every cDNA library was double barcoded, receiving both a SMART-Mk sample barcode and Illumina barcodes. Two successive PCR steps introduced TruSeq adapter sequences along with Illumina sample barcodes. TCR alpha and beta cDNA libraries were sequenced on the Illumina HiSeq platform with custom primers. Per the original workflow: MiGEC processed the raw reads to extract unique molecular identifiers, while MiXCR was used to determine the CDR3 positions. Recombination models were inferred per individual with the repgenHMM and IGoR tools using an EM algorithm. Shared clonotypes were analyzed with the tcR package in R, and sharing was normalized by the product of cloneset sizes. To study raw recombination free of thymic and clonal selection effects, out-of-frame nonproductive sequences were analyzed. TCRdb reprocessed the public reads (quality trimming at Q25 with fastp, clone calling with MiXCR) and kept in-frame beta chains. Duplicate CDR3 protein sequences are folded into a single record with the most common DNA and genes. The V and J calls come from TCRdb's annotation, not from the publication. For this sample the table gives 550,000 to 700,000 distinct CDR3 sequences, of which roughly 9.9% were detected only once. The top ten clones comprise under 3% of the sample.

As for this clonotype: The antigen it recognizes is unknown. There are no base qualities to consult, and no much larger clone falls within one base.

Only healthy Caucasian donors were included. Three pairs of female monozygotic twins, all aged about 18 to 30 years, made up the twin cohort. RNA for TCR libraries was isolated from peripheral blood mononuclear cells. Inclusive of the bounding cysteine and phenylalanine, the CDR3 is 14 residues long. Only the CDR3 region is kept as DNA, spanning 42 bases read in frame from base 1. CDR1 and CDR2 are drawn from the germline V gene (reference sequence): MNHEY, SMNVEV. V gives up 6 bases and J gives up 0 bases, and the segment between their germline ends measures 11 bases. The sample was also reused in another study, on yellow fever vaccine responses in identical twins. The second study's paper adds: According to the authors, in identical twins the way T cells responded to vaccination appeared partly convergent and partly personalized. In identical twins, the study followed T cell clones that responded to the vaccine with precision.

The chain is encoded by TRBV27 joined to TRBJ2-5; the D gene assignment is ambiguous. This receptor was obtained from a woman aged 18 to 35 in good health. The sample comprised PBMCs. The CDR3 here reads CASRLMGNQETQYF. The bases read TGTGCCAGCAGACTTATGGGGAACCAAGAGACCCAGTACTTC.